Listed here are 11 T cell receptor beta chains from one sample, sequenced in a study of identical twins. In TCRdb, the 5' RACE reads were re-called with MiXCR into one record per CDR3 protein. The sample includes around 1.7 million distinct CDR3 sequences, roughly 35% of them seen just once. Sample: cord blood. These receptors originate from a newborn girl in good health.

This clonotype has a handful of counts. The chain couples TRBV20-1 to TRBJ2-7; no reliable D call. Germline V CDR1 and CDR2: DFQATT, SNEGSKA (reference sequence). There are 13 residues in the CDR3. V lost 1 base and J 2 bases, leaving 9 bases between the germline ends. The CDR3 coding sequence is TGCAGTGCTAGAGGAACGGAACCCTACGAGCAGTACTTC. As protein: CSARGTEPYEQYF.

This clonotype occurred once. Possible read error: a much larger clone is one base away. The chain recombines TRBV29-1 with TRBJ2-1; 7 bases match TRBD1. Germline CDR1 reads SQVTM; CDR2 reads ANQGSEA. This CDR3 has 12 residues. V shed 5 bases, J shed 13 bases, and the junction held 11 bases outside the gene matches. The DNA of the CDR3 is TGCAGCGTTTTGACAGGGCAAGAGACCCAGTTCTTC. Protein: CSVLTGQETQFF.

This clonotype has only a few counts. This sequence joins TRBV7-8 and TRBJ1-5; D is unresolved. Germline CDR1 and CDR2: SGHVS and FQNEAQ. This CDR3 is 15 amino acids long. Trimming took 0 bases from V and 4 from J, leaving 10 bases between them. CDR3: CASSLAPGRNQPQHF. CDR3 DNA: TGTGCCAGCAGCTTAGCTCCTGGGAGGAATCAGCCCCAGCATTTT. Filled out from reference TRBV7-8 and TRBJ1-5, the complete variable domain reads GAGVSQSPRYKVAKRGQDVALRCDPISGHVSLFWYQQALGQGPEFLTYFQNEAQLDKSGLPSDRFFAERPEGSVSTLKIQRTQQEDSAVYLCASSLAPGRNQPQHFGDGTRLSIL.

The CDR3 coding sequence is TGCAGTGCTAGAGATTTAGCGGGGGGCTTCCTTTACAATGAGCAGTTCTTC. Its protein is CSARDLAGGFLYNEQFF. The J gene is TRBJ2-1, the V gene TRBV20-1, with TRBD2 matching 10 bases. CDR1 is DFQATT and CDR2 is SNEGSKA in the germline V gene (reference sequence). This CDR3 comprises 17 residues. With V trimmed by 0 bases and J by 4 bases, 9 bases remained unmatched.

The chain couples TRBV28 to TRBJ2-3; 12 bases fit TRBD2. This CDR3 is 18 amino acids long. CDR1 and CDR2 (germline): MDHEN, SYDVKM. V was clipped by 6 bases and J by 6 bases; unmatched bases: 16. CDR3 sequence: CASSRIRLAGVSWDTQYF. The CDR3 DNA sequence: TGTGCCAGCAGCCGCATTAGACTAGCGGGAGTATCATGGGATACGCAGTATTTT.

To note about this clonotype: One junction end does not reproduce the germline sequence, and a read error may be involved. The chain joins TRBV7-7 to TRBJ2-3; 14 nucleotides match TRBD2. This CDR3 is built from 16 residues. Germline V CDR1 and CDR2: SSHAT, FNYEAQ (reference sequence). The CDR3 DNA is TGTGCTAGCAGCGGGACTAGCGGGAGCCCCCCAGATACGCAGTATTTT. Encoded protein: CASSGTSGSPPDTQYF.

This clonotype was found a few times. The chain joins TRBV4-1 to TRBJ1-2, with a weak D call TRBD1 (6 bases). Trimming shortened V by 0 bases and J by 0 bases, and 8 bases separated the two germline ends. The V gene's germline CDR1 is MGHRA and CDR2 YSYEKL. The CDR3 consists of 15 residues. The CDR3 DNA is TGCGCCAGCAGCCAAGATGGGGACACTAACTATGGCTACACCTTC. Translating it yields CASSQDGDTNYGYTF.

This clonotype was recorded many times. CDR3 coding DNA: TGCAGCGTTGAACCCCCGAGCTCCTCCTACAATGAGCAGTTCTTC. This codes for CSVEPPSSSYNEQFF. This chain links TRBV29-1 with TRBJ2-1; D unresolved. Germline lookup yields CDR1 SQVTM and CDR2 ANQGSEA. The CDR3 totals 15 residues. Trimming took 2 bases from V and 0 from J, leaving 11 bases between them.

V usage is TRBV20-1 and J usage is TRBJ1-1, with a weak D call TRBD1 (6 bases). Germline lookup yields CDR1 DFQATT and CDR2 SNEGSKA (reference sequence). This CDR3 has 14 amino acids. The V end lost 5 bases, the J end lost 6 bases, and 19 bases lay between the germline ends. CDR3 protein: CSAPRGTGYPEAFF. The CDR3 DNA reads as TGCAGTGCTCCCAGAGGAACAGGGTACCCTGAAGCTTTCTTT.

The chain is built from TRBV5-1 and TRBJ1-3; D may be TRBD1 (5 bases). The V gene's germline CDR1 is SGHRS and CDR2 YFSETQ. V was shortened by 0 bases and J by 0 bases, with 10 bases between the two germline ends. This CDR3 comprises 16 residues. As DNA, the CDR3 is TGCGCCAGCAGCTTGGCCGGGGCCGACTCTGGAAACACCATATATTTT. Translated: CASSLAGADSGNTIYF.

The chain has TRBV5-1 and TRBJ2-5, with 12 bases lining up with TRBD2. The V and J ends lost 5 bases and 11 bases, in that order; junction bases with no gene match: 19. Germline lookup yields CDR1 SGHRS and CDR2 YFSETQ. This CDR3 spans 17 amino acids. The CDR3 region has the DNA TGCGCCAGCAGTCAGAGAACTAGCGGGAGGATGCACAATGAGCAGTACTTC. This codes for CASSQRTSGRMHNEQYF. The variable domain in full, completed from reference TRBV5-1 and TRBJ2-5, reads KAGVTQTPRYLIKTRGQQVTLSCSPISGHRSVSWYQQTPGQGLQFLFEYFSETQRNKGNFPGRFSGRQFSNSRSEMNVSTLELGDSALYLCASSQRTSGRMHNEQYFGPGTRLLVL.